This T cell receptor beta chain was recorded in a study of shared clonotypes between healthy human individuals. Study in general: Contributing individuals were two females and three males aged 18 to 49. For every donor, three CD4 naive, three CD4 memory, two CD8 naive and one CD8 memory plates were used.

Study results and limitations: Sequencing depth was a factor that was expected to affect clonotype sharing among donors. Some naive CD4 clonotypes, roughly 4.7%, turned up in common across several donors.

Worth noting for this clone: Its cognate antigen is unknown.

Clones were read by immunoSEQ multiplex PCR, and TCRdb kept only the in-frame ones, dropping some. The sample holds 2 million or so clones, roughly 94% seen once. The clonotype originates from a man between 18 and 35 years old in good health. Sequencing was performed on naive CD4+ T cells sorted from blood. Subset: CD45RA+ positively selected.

CDR3 protein: CASSLGSGDQETQYF. The DNA of the CDR3 is TGCGCCAGCAGCTTGGGTAGCGGAGACCAAGAGACCCAGTACTTC. The genes are TRBV5-1 and TRBJ2-5; weak D call: TRBD2 (6 bases). The ends were cut back, 0 bases at V and 0 bases at J, with 9 bases in the middle. The CDR3 has 15 residues. Germline CDR1 SGHRS, CDR2 YFSETQ.